The clone carrying this T cell receptor beta chain occurred a few times. This record comes from a study of blood T cell repertoires in COVID-19. The assay was immunoSEQ multiplex PCR, and TCRdb's table has in-frame clones only and misses some. The sample contains around 18,000 clones, around 77% of which appear only once. There are 14 residues in the CDR3. V was shortened by 3 bases and J by 4 bases, with 11 bases between the two germline ends. Germline lookup yields CDR1 ENHRY and CDR2 SYGVKD. The material sequenced was peripheral blood. The sequence was obtained from a man in his 70s with COVID-19, enrolled during active disease. The chain employs TRBV10-3 and TRBJ2-3, with D maybe TRBD2 (6 bases). CDR3 sequence: CAISDKGGPDTQYF. The CDR3, as DNA: TGTGCCATCAGTGATAAGGGAGGCCCAGATACGCAGTATTTT.